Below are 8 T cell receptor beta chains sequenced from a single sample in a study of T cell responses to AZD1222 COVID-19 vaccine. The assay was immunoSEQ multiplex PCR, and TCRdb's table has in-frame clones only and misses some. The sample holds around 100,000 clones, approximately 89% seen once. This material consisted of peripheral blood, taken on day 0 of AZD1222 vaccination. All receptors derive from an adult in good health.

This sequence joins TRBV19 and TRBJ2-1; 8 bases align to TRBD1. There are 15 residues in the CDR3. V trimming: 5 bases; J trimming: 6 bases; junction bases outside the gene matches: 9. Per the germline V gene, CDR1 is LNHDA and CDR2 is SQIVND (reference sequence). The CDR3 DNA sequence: TGTGCCAGTAGTGGACGGACAGGGTCCCCCAATGAGCAGTTCTTC. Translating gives CASSGRTGSPNEQFF.

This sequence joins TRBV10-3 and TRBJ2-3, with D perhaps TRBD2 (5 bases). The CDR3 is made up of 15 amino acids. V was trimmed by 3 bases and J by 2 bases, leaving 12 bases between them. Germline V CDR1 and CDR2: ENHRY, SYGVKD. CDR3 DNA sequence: TGTGCCATCAGTGATAGTCCGGGAAACACAGATACGCAGTATTTT. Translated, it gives CAISDSPGNTDTQYF.

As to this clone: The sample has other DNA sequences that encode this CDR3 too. CDR3 sequence (DNA): TGTGCCAGCAGCTCATACACAGATACGCAGTATTTT. This sequence encodes CASSSYTDTQYF. The genes are TRBV7-2 and TRBJ2-3; D call uncertain. Germline lookup yields CDR1 SGHTA and CDR2 FQGNSA. The V gene lost 4 bases and the J gene lost 2 bases, with 4 bases spanning the gap. This CDR3 has 12 amino acids.

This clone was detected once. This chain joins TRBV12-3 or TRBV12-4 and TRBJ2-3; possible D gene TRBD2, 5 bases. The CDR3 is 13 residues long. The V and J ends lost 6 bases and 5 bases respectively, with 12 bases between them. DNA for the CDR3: TGTGCCAGCAGAGACTATACGAGAGATACGCAGTATTTT. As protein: CASRDYTRDTQYF.

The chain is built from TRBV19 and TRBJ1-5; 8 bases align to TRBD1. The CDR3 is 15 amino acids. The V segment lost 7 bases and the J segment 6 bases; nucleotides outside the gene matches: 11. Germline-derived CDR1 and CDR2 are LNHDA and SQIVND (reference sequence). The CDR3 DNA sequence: TGTGCCAGTATAACCGCGACAGGGGCGGGTCAGCCCCAGCATTTT. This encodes CASITATGAGQPQHF.

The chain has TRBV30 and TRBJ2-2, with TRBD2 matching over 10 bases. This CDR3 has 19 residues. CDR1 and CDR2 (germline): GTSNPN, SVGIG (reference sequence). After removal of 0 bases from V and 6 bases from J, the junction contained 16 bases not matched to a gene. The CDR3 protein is CAWSVWSSGSMAPPGELFF. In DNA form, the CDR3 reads TGTGCCTGGAGTGTATGGTCTAGCGGGAGTATGGCACCTCCCGGGGAGCTGTTTTTT. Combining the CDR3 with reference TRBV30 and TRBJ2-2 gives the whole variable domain SQTIHQWPATLVQPVGSPLSLECTVEGTSNPNLYWYRQAAGRGLQLLFYSVGIGQISSEVPQNLSASRPQDRQFILSSKKLLLSDSGFYLCAWSVWSSGSMAPPGELFFGEGSRLTVL.

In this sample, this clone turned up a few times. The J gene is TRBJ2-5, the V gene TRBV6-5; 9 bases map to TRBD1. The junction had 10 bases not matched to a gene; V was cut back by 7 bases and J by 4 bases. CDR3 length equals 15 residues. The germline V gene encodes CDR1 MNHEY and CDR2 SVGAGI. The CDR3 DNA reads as TGTGCCAGCACCCCGGTAGGACAGGGGTCAGAGACCCAGTACTTC. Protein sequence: CASTPVGQGSETQYF.

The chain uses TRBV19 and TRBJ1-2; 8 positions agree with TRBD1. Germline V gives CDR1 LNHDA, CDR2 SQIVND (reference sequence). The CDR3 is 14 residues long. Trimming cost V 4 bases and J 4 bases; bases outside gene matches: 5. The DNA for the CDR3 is TGTGCCAGTAGTACCGGACAGGGCAGCTATGGCTACACCTTC. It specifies CASSTGQGSYGYTF.